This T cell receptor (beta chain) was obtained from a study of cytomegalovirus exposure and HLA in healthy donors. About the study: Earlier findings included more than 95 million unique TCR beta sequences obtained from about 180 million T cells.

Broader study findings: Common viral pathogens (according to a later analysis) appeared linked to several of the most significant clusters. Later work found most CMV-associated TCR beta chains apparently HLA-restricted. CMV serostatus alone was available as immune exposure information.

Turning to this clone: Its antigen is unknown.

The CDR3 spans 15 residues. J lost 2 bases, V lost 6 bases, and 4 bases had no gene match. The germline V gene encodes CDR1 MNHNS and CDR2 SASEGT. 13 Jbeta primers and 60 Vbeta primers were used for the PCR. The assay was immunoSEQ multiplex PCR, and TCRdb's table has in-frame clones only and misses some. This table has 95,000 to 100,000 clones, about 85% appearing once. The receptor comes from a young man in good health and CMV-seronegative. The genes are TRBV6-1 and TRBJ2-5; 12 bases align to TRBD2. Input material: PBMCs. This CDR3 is CASSSLAGGQETQYF. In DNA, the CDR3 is TGTGCCAGCAGCTCCCTAGCGGGGGGGCAAGAGACCCAGTACTTC.